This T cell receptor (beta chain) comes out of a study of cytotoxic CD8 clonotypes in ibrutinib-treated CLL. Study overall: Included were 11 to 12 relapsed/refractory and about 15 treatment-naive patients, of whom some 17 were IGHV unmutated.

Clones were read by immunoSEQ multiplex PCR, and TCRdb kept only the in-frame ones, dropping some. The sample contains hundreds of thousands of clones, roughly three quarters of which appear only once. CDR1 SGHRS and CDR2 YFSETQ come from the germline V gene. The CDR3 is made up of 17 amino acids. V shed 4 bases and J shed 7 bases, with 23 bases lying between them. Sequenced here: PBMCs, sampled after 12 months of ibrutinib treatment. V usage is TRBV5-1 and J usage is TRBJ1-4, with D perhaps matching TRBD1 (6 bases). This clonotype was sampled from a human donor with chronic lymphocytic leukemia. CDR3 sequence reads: CASSPGGGDKFGEKLFF. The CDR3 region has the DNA TGCGCCAGCAGCCCAGGCGGCGGGGACAAATTTGGTGAAAAACTGTTTTTT.